This TCR beta chain was obtained from a study of shared clonotypes between healthy human individuals. Across the study: Used for every donor were three CD4 naive, three CD4 memory, two CD8 naive and one CD8 memory plate.

V was pared by 2 bases and J by 7 bases, with 7 bases of the junction left unmatched. This CDR3 region has 15 residues. Germline V lookup: CDR1 LGHNA, CDR2 YNFKEQ. Repertoires were generated with immunoSEQ multiplex PCR, while TCRdb's copy carries only in-frame clones and drops some. The sample lists a few million clones, about 92% occurring once. The receptor was isolated from a young man in good health. V usage is TRBV4-2 and J usage is TRBJ2-5, with 10 bases matching TRBD2. The specimen was naive CD4+ T cells sorted from blood. Sample subset: CD45RA+ positively selected. The CDR3 reads CASSQLAGDRGTQYF. The CDR3 region has the DNA TGTGCCAGCAGCCAACTAGCGGGGGACCGAGGGACCCAGTACTTC.